The T cell receptor (beta chain) under discussion was sequenced for a study of metastatic and nonmetastatic thyroid tumors. The overall study: Both malignant and benign thyroid patients supplied peripheral blood and tumor or nodule tissue samples, across which the repertoires of these patients were then compared. Notes on the study in general: Relative to benign nodules, malignant thyroid tumors were reportedly characterized by significantly elevated TCR beta diversity in blood and tumor.

The sample holds many counts of this clone. Antigen unknown. V dropped 2 bases and J dropped 1 base, with 8 bases sitting between them. CDR1 GTSNPN and CDR2 SVGIG come from the germline V gene (reference sequence). This CDR3 contains 13 residues. Per the study methods: Clinicopathological groups supplied CDR3 differences that were used to build a distant-metastasis classifier for papillary thyroid cancer. TCRdb re-called clones via MiXCR from the PCR reads. These V and J calls rely on TCRdb rather than the paper's analysis. The repertoire holds under 15,000 clones, with 9.5% to 13% as singletons. Nobody among the patients had been given any treatment before thyroid surgery.

The specimen sequenced was blood. The clonotype was recovered from a female donor with papillary thyroid cancer or a benign thyroid nodule (not recorded which). Some clones in this sample may be carry-over from other donors' samples. This chain joins TRBV30 and TRBJ2-5; tentatively, D is TRBD2 (5 bases). Here the CDR3 DNA reads TGTGCCTGGAGTAGAGGACTCCAAGAGACCCAGTACTTC. Amino acid sequence: CAWSRGLQETQYF.